The 18 T cell receptor beta chains listed next were all sequenced from one sample in a study of human T cells and chemical hapten exposure. Described time point: patch test 2, 6 weeks after DPC sensitization. Specified treatment: therapeutic diphenylcyclopropenone sensitization with weekly scalp DPC. Each CDR3 protein is one row after TCRdb ran MiXCR on the RACE reads. The sample includes approximately 350,000 distinct CDR3 sequences, under 6.5% of them seen just once. Here the sequenced sample was whole blood, taken in connection with sensitization to the hapten diphenylcyclopropenone (DPC). All receptors derive from a woman between 18 and 29 years old with alopecia areata. Some clones in this sample may be carry-over from other donors' samples.

The chain carries TRBV12-3 or TRBV12-4 and TRBJ2-3, with 8 bases lining up with TRBD1. The CDR3 consists of 16 residues. Germline trimming cut 3 bases from V and 4 bases from J; bases unmatched to any gene: 9. The CDR3 DNA follows: TGTGCCAGCAGTTTCCCGGGACAGGCGGTTCCAGATACGCAGTATTTT. This gives the protein CASSFPGQAVPDTQYF.

The chain recombines TRBV13 with TRBJ2-5, with 9 bases identical to TRBD2. V lost 3 bases, J lost 7 bases, and 12 bases stayed unmatched. Per germline, CDR1 PRHDT and CDR2 FYEKMQ (reference sequence). The CDR3 runs 16 residues. In DNA form, the CDR3 reads TGTGCCAGCAGCTTCAATCTAGCGGGGCCTATGGGGACCCAGTACTTC. This gives the protein CASSFNLAGPMGTQYF.

This clonotype was counted many times. This chain joins TRBV4-2 and TRBJ1-3; possibly TRBD1 for D (5 bases). Trimming took off 3 bases at V and 2 bases at J, with 11 bases between the two ends. The CDR3 contains 15 residues. Germline assignment: CDR1 LGHNA and CDR2 YNFKEQ. The CDR3 coding sequence is TGTGCCAGCAGCCAGACGACGGGGCCTGGAAACACCATATATTTT. Its protein is CASSQTTGPGNTIYF.

This clonotype was detected only a few times. This sequence joins TRBV6-5 and TRBJ1-2; TRBD1 matches 10 bases. The CDR3 runs to 15 residues. V dropped 2 bases and J dropped 6; count of bases not matched to a gene: 6. Germline V gene lookup returns CDR1 MNHEY and CDR2 SVGAGI. The CDR3 sequence is CASSYGQGVRDGYTF. The CDR3 DNA follows: TGTGCCAGCAGTTACGGACAGGGGGTTAGGGATGGCTACACCTTC.

This clonotype was seen many times. The V and J genes are TRBV7-9 and TRBJ2-4, with no clear D. CDR1 is SEHNR, CDR2 FQNEAQ, per germline (reference sequence). CDR3 length equals 15 residues. The V end lost 5 bases, the J end lost 5 bases, and 16 bases lay between the germline ends. The CDR3 protein is CASSPSKHWENIQYF. The CDR3 coding sequence is TGTGCCAGCAGCCCCAGCAAACATTGGGAAAACATTCAGTACTTC.

V gene TRBV12-3 or TRBV12-4 combines with J gene TRBJ1-6, with TRBD1 as a possible D gene (6 bases). The CDR3 runs 15 residues. V lost 7 bases to trimming and J lost 5 bases, with 15 bases between them. The CDR3 coding sequence is TGTGCCAGCACCGGCCGGGACACCCATAATTCACCCCTCCACTTT. Protein product: CASTGRDTHNSPLHF.

In the case of this clonotype: Being one base from a much bigger clone, this may be a read error. For the CDR3, the DNA is TGCGCCAGCAGCTCAGAACGGGAGAATGAAAAACTGTTTTTT. Amino acid sequence: CASSSERENEKLFF. V usage is TRBV5-1 and J usage is TRBJ1-4; D is unresolved. The length of the CDR3 is 14 residues. CDR1 SGHRS and CDR2 YFSETQ come from the germline V gene. The V and J ends lost 3 bases and 5 bases respectively, with 11 bases between them.

The chain combines TRBV5-1 with TRBJ2-3, with 11 bases identical to TRBD2. The CDR3 extends over 18 amino acids. V lost 4 bases and J lost 4; bases outside the gene matches: 14. Looked up from germline, CDR1 is SGHRS and CDR2 is YFSETQ. CDR3 protein: CASSPPGDSGGAADTQYF. DNA of the CDR3: TGCGCCAGCAGCCCGCCCGGGGATAGCGGGGGGGCGGCAGATACGCAGTATTTT.

This clonotype was detected many times. V and J are TRBV6-2 or TRBV6-3 and TRBJ1-1; tentatively, D is TRBD1 (5 bases). The CDR3 is 16 amino acids. V gave up 5 bases and J gave up 6 bases, with 22 bases separating them. Per the germline V gene, CDR1 is MNHEY and CDR2 is SVGEGT. The CDR3 coding sequence is TGTGCCAGCAGTCCCGCCAAAGGGGCCCCGAGGGCTGAAGCTTTCTTT. The encoded protein is CASSPAKGAPRAEAFF.

This clonotype showed up just a few times. This rearrangement joins TRBV5-1 to TRBJ2-5; no clear D gene. The germline gives CDR1 SGHRS, CDR2 YFSETQ. This CDR3 region has 15 residues. The germline V and J ends were trimmed by 1 base and 1 base, with 11 bases remaining between them. CDR3 loop: CASSLSATPQETQYF. Here the CDR3 DNA reads TGCGCCAGCAGCTTGTCCGCCACACCCCAAGAGACCCAGTACTTC.

The V call is TRBV7-9, the J call TRBJ2-1; unclear D gene. The CDR3 contains 15 residues. CDR1 is SEHNR, CDR2 FQNEAQ, per germline (reference sequence). V lost 3 bases, J lost 3 bases, and 12 bases lay in between. The CDR3 coding sequence is TGTGCCAGCAGCTTGAAGGGTACAAGCTACAATGAGCAGTTCTTC. It specifies CASSLKGTSYNEQFF.

This clonotype was seen repeatedly, ten times or more. The gene calls are TRBV7-8 and TRBJ1-1, with D possibly being TRBD1 (5 bases). Between the trimmed V and J ends, which lost 2 bases and 0 bases, there was a span of 13 bases. The CDR3 totals 16 residues. CDR1 is SGHVS, CDR2 FQNEAQ, per germline. CDR3: CASSLIPGALNTEAFF. In nucleotides, the CDR3 is TGTGCCAGCAGCTTAATTCCCGGGGCCTTGAACACTGAAGCTTTCTTT.

This chain joins TRBV6-5 and TRBJ2-3, with D possibly matching TRBD1 (6 bases). Germline CDR1 is MNHEY and CDR2 is SVGAGI. The V end lost 3 bases, the J end lost 0 bases, and 16 bases lay between the germline ends. The CDR3 contains 17 residues. The CDR3 bases are TGTGCCAGCAGTTATTCCTACTCGACAGGCAGCACAGATACGCAGTATTTT. Protein sequence: CASSYSYSTGSTDTQYF.

This clonotype was detected only a few times. The genes are TRBV6-5 and TRBJ2-3, with D possibly being TRBD1 (6 bases). Germline V gene sequence: CDR1 MNHEY, CDR2 SVGAGI. This CDR3 has 17 residues. V was clipped by 2 bases and J by 3 bases, with 18 bases between them. CDR3 DNA sequence: TGTGCCAGCAGTTACACCCCGGTTGGGGGCGAGACAGATACGCAGTATTTT. The encoded protein is CASSYTPVGGETDTQYF.

This clonotype was observed a handful of times. For the CDR3, the DNA is TGTGCCATCAGTGAGTCGTCAGGGGGCGACGATACGCAGTATTTT. Its translation is CAISESSGGDDTQYF. The J gene is TRBJ2-3, the V gene TRBV10-3; 8 positions match TRBD1. Germline V gene data show CDR1 as ENHRY and CDR2 as SYGVKD. CDR3 length: 15 amino acids. Germline trimming cut 0 bases from V and 6 bases from J; bases unmatched to any gene: 5.

At least ten counts were recorded for this clonotype. The chain combines TRBV7-2 with TRBJ1-4, with D possibly matching TRBD1 (5 bases). V lost 8 bases and J lost 6, with 13 bases in between. Per the germline V gene, CDR1 is SGHTA and CDR2 is FQGNSA. The CDR3 runs 13 residues. The CDR3 region is CASRGGVDEKLFF. The CDR3 DNA reads TGTGCCAGCCGCGGGGGAGTTGATGAAAAACTGTTTTTT.

This clonotype showed up just a few times. V usage is TRBV27 and J usage is TRBJ2-2, with TRBD2 identical over 7 bases. Germline V gene sequence: CDR1 MNHEY, CDR2 SMNVEV (reference sequence). J gave up 6 bases and V 5 bases, and 9 bases lay outside the gene matches. This CDR3 comprises 15 residues. The CDR3 region is CASSTMRSGAGELFF. The CDR3 nucleotides are TGTGCCAGCAGTACCATGAGGAGCGGGGCCGGGGAGCTGTTTTTT.

In the case of this clonotype: A read error may be the cause here, since a much bigger clone is one base away. The V and J genes are TRBV7-8 and TRBJ1-5, with D perhaps matching TRBD1 (5 bases). V gave up 5 bases and J gave up 5 bases, with 13 bases separating them. Germline loops: CDR1 SGHVS, CDR2 FQNEAQ. CDR3 size: 14 residues. Here the CDR3 reads CASSTGWGYQPQHF. CDR3 sequence (DNA): TGTGCCAGCAGCACAGGTTGGGGGTATCAGCCCCAGCATTTT.